Here is one T cell receptor (beta chain) with its context. What it binds is not known. Trimming left V 5 bases short and J 7 bases short, with 14 bases between. This CDR3 region has 13 residues. The germline V gene has CDR1 MNHGY and CDR2 SVAAGI. TCR beta CDR3 amplification used RNA transcripts. HTBI primers primed a first-round RT-PCR, and a second-round multiplex PCR followed. A single record per CDR3 protein comes from TCRdb applying MiXCR to the multiplex PCR reads. The table has about 57,000 distinct CDR3 sequences, roughly half seen once. The sample originates from a study of Graves' ophthalmopathy and Graves' hyperthyroidism. Study-wide context: Untreated patients at initial diagnosis provided peripheral blood. Whole-study findings and limits: Blood also contained most of the expanded thyroid clonotypes above 0.001 frequency.

Moderately to severely active ophthalmopathy under 3 months, CAS at least 3, NOSPECS at least 4. Out of about 9.6 ml of fresh peripheral blood, PBMCs were obtained. V usage is TRBV6-9 and J usage is TRBJ1-2, with D hard to call. This receptor was identified in an adult woman with Graves' ophthalmopathy. What was sequenced was peripheral blood. DNA for the CDR3: TGTGCCAGCAGTCCCGGGCCTGTGACTGGCTACACCTTC. This gives the protein CASSPGPVTGYTF.